This TCR beta chain was sequenced during a study of cytomegalovirus exposure and HLA in healthy donors. Findings and limits, study-wide: Solely CMV serostatus was available to characterize immune exposure.

Use of 60 Vbeta and 13 Jbeta primers characterized the PCR. Profiling relied on immunoSEQ multiplex PCR, and the TCRdb table lists in-frame clones only, not all of them. The sample holds approximately 170,000 clones, approximately 67% seen once. For this clone: Its antigen is still unknown.

The sequencing sample was made of PBMCs. The receptor comes from a woman in her late teens or twenties in good health and CMV-seropositive.

The CDR3, as DNA: TGTGCCAGCAGTAGCCAGGGAACTAACACTGAAGCTTTCTTT. This codes for CASSSQGTNTEAFF. This rearrangement joins TRBV6-1 to TRBJ1-1, with D maybe TRBD1 (5 bases). The germline V and J ends were trimmed by 5 bases and 2 bases, with 12 bases remaining between them. The V gene's germline CDR1 is MNHNS and CDR2 SASEGT. CDR3 length: 14 residues.